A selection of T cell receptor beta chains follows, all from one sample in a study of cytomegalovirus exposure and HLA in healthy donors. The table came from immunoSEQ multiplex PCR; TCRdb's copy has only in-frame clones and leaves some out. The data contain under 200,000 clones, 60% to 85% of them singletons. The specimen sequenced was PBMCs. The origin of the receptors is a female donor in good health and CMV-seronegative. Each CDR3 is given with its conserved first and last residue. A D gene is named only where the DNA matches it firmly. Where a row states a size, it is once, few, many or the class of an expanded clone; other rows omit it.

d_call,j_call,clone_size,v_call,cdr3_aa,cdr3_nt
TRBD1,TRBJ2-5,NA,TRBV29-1,CSVYRGWETQYF,TGCAGCGTGTACAGGGGTTGGGAGACCCAGTACTTC
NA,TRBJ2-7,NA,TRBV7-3,CASSPANPPYEQYF,TGTGCCAGCAGCCCTGCTAACCCTCCCTACGAGCAGTACTTC
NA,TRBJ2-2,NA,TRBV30,CAWSVRVGELFF,TGTGCCTGGAGTGTACGGGTAGGGGAGCTGTTTTTT
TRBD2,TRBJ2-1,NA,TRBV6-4,CASSLSGSYEQFF,TGTGCCAGCAGTTTAAGCGGGAGTTATGAGCAGTTCTTC
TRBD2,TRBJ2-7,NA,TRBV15,CATSRLAGSYEQYF,TGTGCCACCAGCAGACTAGCGGGATCCTACGAGCAGTACTTC
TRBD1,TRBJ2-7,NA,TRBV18,CASSPAGTGGVEQYF,TGTGCCAGCTCACCAGCCGGGACAGGGGGCGTCGAGCAGTACTTC
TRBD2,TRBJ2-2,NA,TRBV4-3,CASSQDLGVWLAGLKGELFF,TGCGCCAGCAGCCAAGATCTGGGAGTCTGGCTAGCGGGATTGAAGGGGGAGCTGTTTTTT
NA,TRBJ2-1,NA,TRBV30,CAWSPLSSGGGHYNEQFF,TGTGCCTGGAGTCCCCTATCAAGCGGCGGGGGCCACTACAATGAGCAGTTCTTC
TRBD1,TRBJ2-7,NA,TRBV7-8,CASSLADRGVVEQYF,TGTGCCAGCAGCTTAGCGGACAGGGGAGTGGTCGAGCAGTACTTC
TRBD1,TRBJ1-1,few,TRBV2,CASSGTGKMAFF,TGTGCCAGCAGTGGGACAGGGAAGATGGCTTTCTTT
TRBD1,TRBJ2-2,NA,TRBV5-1,CASSLTGGRTGELFF,TGCGCCAGCAGCCTAACAGGGGGACGGACCGGGGAGCTGTTTTTT
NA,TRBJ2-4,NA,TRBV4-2,CASSQLRQGLAKNIQYF,TGTGCCAGCAGCCAGCTAAGGCAGGGTTTAGCCAAAAACATTCAGTACTTC
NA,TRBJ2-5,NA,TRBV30,CAWSHSSARDGGQETQYF,TGTGCCTGGAGTCATTCCAGTGCCCGGGACGGGGGCCAAGAGACCCAGTACTTC
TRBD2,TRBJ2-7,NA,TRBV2,CASTTGGSGTYEQYF,TGTGCCAGCACGACGGGAGGATCAGGTACCTACGAGCAGTACTTC
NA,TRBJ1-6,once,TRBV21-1,CASSGEPTGENSPLHF,TGTGCCAGCAGCGGGGAACCGACAGGGGAAAATTCACCCCTCCACTTT
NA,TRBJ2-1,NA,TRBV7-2,CASSLALVSGNEQFF,TGTGCCAGCAGCTTAGCTCTAGTTAGTGGGAATGAGCAGTTCTTC
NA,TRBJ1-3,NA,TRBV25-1,CASSADSGNTIYF,TGTGCCAGCAGTGCAGACTCTGGAAACACCATATATTTT
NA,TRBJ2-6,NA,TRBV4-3,CASSQEMSSGANVLTF,TGCGCCAGCAGCCAAGAAATGTCTTCTGGGGCCAACGTCCTGACTTTC
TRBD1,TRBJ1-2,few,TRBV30,CAWSVRDRYANYGYTF,TGTGCCTGGAGTGTACGGGACAGGTACGCTAACTATGGCTACACCTTC
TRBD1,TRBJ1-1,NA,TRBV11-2,CASSFLVPGQGRTTEAFF,TGTGCCAGCAGCTTTCTCGTCCCGGGACAGGGGCGTACTACTGAAGCTTTCTTT
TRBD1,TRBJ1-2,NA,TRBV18,CASSPTGANYGYTF,TGTGCCAGCTCCCCGACAGGGGCTAACTATGGCTACACCTTC
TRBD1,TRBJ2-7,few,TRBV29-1,CSAGTGWYEQYF,TGCAGCGCCGGGACAGGGTGGTACGAGCAGTACTTC
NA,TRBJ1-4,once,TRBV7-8,CASSLESRSGKLFF,TGTGCCAGCAGCTTAGAATCCCGTTCGGGAAAACTGTTTTTT
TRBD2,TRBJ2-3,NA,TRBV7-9,CASRLAGTQYF,TGTGCCAGCAGACTAGCGGGAACGCAGTATTTT
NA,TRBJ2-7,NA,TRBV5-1,CASSEMTGEGEQYF,TGCGCCAGCAGCGAGATGACAGGGGAGGGCGAGCAGTACTTC
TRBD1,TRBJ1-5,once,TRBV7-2,CASSLDGTGMAGQPQHF,TGTGCCAGCAGCTTAGACGGGACAGGGATGGCGGGGCAGCCCCAGCATTTT
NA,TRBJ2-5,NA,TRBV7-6,CASSYPSEQETQYF,TGTGCCAGCAGCTACCCTAGCGAACAAGAGACCCAGTACTTC
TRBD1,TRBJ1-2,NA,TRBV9,CASSVLPGQGMSGYTF,TGTGCCAGCAGCGTACTTCCGGGACAGGGGATGAGTGGCTACACCTTC
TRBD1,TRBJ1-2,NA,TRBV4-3,CASSQDLHRQGDYGYTF,TGCGCCAGCAGCCAAGATCTTCACAGACAGGGAGACTATGGCTACACCTTC
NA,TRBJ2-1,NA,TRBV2,CASRASEYNEQFF,TGTGCCAGCCGAGCTAGCGAATACAATGAGCAGTTCTTC
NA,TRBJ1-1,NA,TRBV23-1,CASPFWTTGDTEAFF,TGCGCCAGCCCATTCTGGACAACCGGTGACACTGAAGCTTTCTTT
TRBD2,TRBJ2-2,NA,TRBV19,CASSIGNRLAGVGGELFF,TGTGCCAGTAGTATAGGAAACCGACTAGCGGGAGTGGGCGGGGAGCTGTTTTTT
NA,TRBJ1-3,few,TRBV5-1,CASSLDWSSGNTIYF,TGCGCCAGCAGCTTGGATTGGAGCTCTGGAAACACCATATATTTT
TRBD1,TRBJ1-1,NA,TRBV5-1,CASRGRTGDTTEAFF,TGCGCCAGCAGGGGGCGGACAGGGGACACCACTGAAGCTTTCTTT
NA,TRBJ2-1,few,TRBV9,CASSPRYGPYNEQFF,TGTGCCAGCAGCCCGAGATATGGTCCGTACAATGAGCAGTTCTTC
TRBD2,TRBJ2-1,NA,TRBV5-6,CASSLAPSGRYNEQFF,TGTGCCAGCAGCTTGGCCCCTAGCGGGAGGTACAATGAGCAGTTCTTC
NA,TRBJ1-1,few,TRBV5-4,CASSLRGNMNTEAFF,TGTGCCAGCAGCCTTAGGGGGAACATGAACACTGAAGCTTTCTTT
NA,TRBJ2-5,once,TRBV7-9,CASSQREVLETQYF,TGTGCCAGCAGCCAGCGTGAGGTGCTAGAGACCCAGTACTTC
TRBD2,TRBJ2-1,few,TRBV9,CASSASGSSYNEQFF,TGTGCCAGCAGCGCGAGCGGGAGCTCCTACAATGAGCAGTTCTTC
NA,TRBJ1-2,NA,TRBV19,CASSIARSYGYTF,TGTGCCAGTAGTATAGCCAGGTCATATGGCTACACCTTC
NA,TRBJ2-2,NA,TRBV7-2,CASSPRTAFSTGELFF,TGTGCCAGCAGCCCCCGGACAGCCTTCAGCACCGGGGAGCTGTTTTTT
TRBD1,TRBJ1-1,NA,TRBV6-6,CASSTRGVSAEAFF,TGTGCCAGCAGTACCAGGGGGGTCTCCGCTGAAGCTTTCTTT
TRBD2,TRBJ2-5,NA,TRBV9,CASSVGTGGGETQYF,TGTGCCAGCAGCGTAGGCACGGGAGGCGGAGAGACCCAGTACTTC
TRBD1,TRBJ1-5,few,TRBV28,CASTRYRGYSNQPQHF,TGTGCCAGCACCCGGTACAGGGGCTATAGCAATCAGCCCCAGCATTTT
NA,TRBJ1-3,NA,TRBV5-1,CASSLDSTGNTIYF,TGCGCCAGCAGCTTGGACAGCACTGGAAACACCATATATTTT
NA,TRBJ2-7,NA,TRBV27,CASSPGLGYEQYF,TGTGCCAGCAGTCCGGGACTGGGCTACGAGCAGTACTTC
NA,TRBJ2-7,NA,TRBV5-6,CASSFRTAANF,TGTGCCAGCAGCTTCAGGACAGCGGCCAACTTC
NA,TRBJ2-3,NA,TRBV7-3,CASSPGGERTDTQYF,TGTGCCAGCAGCCCAGGCGGGGAAAGGACAGATACGCAGTATTTT